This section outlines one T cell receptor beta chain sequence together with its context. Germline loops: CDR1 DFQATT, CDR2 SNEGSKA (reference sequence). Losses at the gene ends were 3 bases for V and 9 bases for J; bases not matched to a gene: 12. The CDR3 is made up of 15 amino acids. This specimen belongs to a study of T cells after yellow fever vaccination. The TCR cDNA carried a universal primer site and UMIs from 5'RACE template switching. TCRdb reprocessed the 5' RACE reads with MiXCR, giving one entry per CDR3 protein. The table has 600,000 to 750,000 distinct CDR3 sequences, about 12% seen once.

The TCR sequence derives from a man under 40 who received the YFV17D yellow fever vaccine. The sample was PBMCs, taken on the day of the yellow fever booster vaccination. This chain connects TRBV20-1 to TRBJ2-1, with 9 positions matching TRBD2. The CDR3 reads CSARTSGEARIEQFF. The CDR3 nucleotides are TGCAGTGCTAGGACTAGCGGTGAAGCGAGGATTGAGCAGTTCTTC.